Each of the 30 T cell receptor beta chains below was sequenced from the same sample in a study of shared clonotypes between healthy human individuals. Clones were read by immunoSEQ multiplex PCR, and TCRdb kept only the in-frame ones, dropping some. The data contain more than 1 million clones, around 78% of them singletons. The sample taken for sequencing was memory CD4+ T cells from PBMCs. Subset defined: CD45RA-negative fraction. These receptors originate from a young man in good health. Some clones in this sample may be carry-over from other donors' samples.

The chain employs TRBV19 and TRBJ2-7, with 7 bases that match TRBD2. Per germline, CDR1 LNHDA and CDR2 SQIVND (reference sequence). This CDR3 has 14 amino acids. With 7 bases clipped from V and 3 bases from J, the junction kept 9 bases outside the gene matches. The CDR3 loop is CASTSPGLIYEQYF. The CDR3, as DNA: TGTGCCAGTACTTCGCCGGGACTAATCTACGAGCAGTACTTC.

The chain employs TRBV11-2 and TRBJ1-2, with D unclear. The CDR3 has 14 amino acids. Germline CDR1 is SGHAT and CDR2 is FQNNGV. V was clipped by 1 base and J by 8 bases, with 14 bases between them. CDR3 amino acids: CASSLGGSSSGYTF. As DNA, the CDR3 is TGTGCCAGCAGCTTAGGAGGTAGCTCCTCCGGCTACACCTTC.

Remarks on this clone: The same CDR3 arises from other DNA sequences in this sample as well. This chain links TRBV7-2 with TRBJ1-1; no clear D gene. This CDR3 has 13 amino acids. V was clipped by 1 base and J by 2 bases, with 5 bases between them. Germline lookup yields CDR1 SGHTA and CDR2 FQGNSA. The chain's CDR3 is CASSLDRNTEAFF. DNA for the CDR3: TGTGCCAGCAGCTTAGATAGAAACACTGAAGCTTTCTTT.

CDR3: CASSLGYNQPQHF. Written as DNA, the CDR3 is TGTGCCAGCAGCTTAGGTTACAATCAGCCCCAGCATTTT. The chain employs TRBV7-2 and TRBJ1-5; D remains ambiguous. The V end was cut by 1 base, the J end by 3 bases, with 4 bases between. CDR1 is SGHTA, CDR2 FQGNSA, per germline. There are 13 residues in the CDR3.

A note on this clone: One end of the junction does not line up with germline, which may come from a read error. The chain has TRBV27 and TRBJ1-3, with 12 nucleotides matching TRBD1. Per the germline V gene, CDR1 is MNHEY and CDR2 is SMNVEV (reference sequence). This CDR3 comprises 14 residues. In DNA form, the CDR3 reads TGTGCCAGCAGTCCCGCGGGACAGGGGGCGAGTCTAGATTTT. It translates to CASSPAGQGASLDF.

This clone was observed a single time. The CDR3 loop reads CASSLGAAAGNTGELFF. The CDR3 region has the DNA TGCGCCAGCAGCTTGGGCGCCGCGGCCGGGAACACCGGGGAGCTGTTTTTT. This chain links TRBV5-1 with TRBJ2-2; D is undetermined. This CDR3 contains 17 residues. The V end lost 0 bases, the J end lost 1 base, and 13 bases lay between the germline ends. In germline, CDR1 is SGHRS, CDR2 YFSETQ.

This chain uses TRBV4-2 with TRBJ2-7; D call uncertain. The CDR3 consists of 13 residues. The ends were cut back, 4 bases at V and 5 bases at J, with 12 bases in the middle. CDR1 is LGHNA, CDR2 YNFKEQ, per germline. The CDR3 here is CASSPSGAHEQYF. CDR3 bases: TGTGCCAGCAGCCCCTCTGGCGCCCACGAGCAGTACTTC.

To note about this clone: A read error is likely here: a far larger clone is one base away. Within the sample, other DNA sequences also encode this same CDR3. The rearrangement uses TRBV7-9 and TRBJ1-3; D remains unclear. Trimming removed 5 bases from V and 0 bases from J, with 2 bases in between. The germline CDR1 and CDR2 sequences are SEHNR and FQNEAQ (reference sequence). The CDR3 totals 12 residues. DNA of the CDR3: TGTGCCAGCAGCGGCTCTGGAAACACCATATATTTT. Amino acids: CASSGSGNTIYF. The whole variable domain, remainder taken from reference TRBV7-9 and TRBJ1-3, is DTGVSQNPRHKITKRGQNVTFRCDPISEHNRLYWYRQTLGQGPEFLTYFQNEAQLEKSRLLSDRFSAERPKGSFSTLEIQRTEQGDSAMYLCASSGSGNTIYFGEGSWLTVV.

The rearrangement uses TRBV29-1 and TRBJ2-3; D remains unclear. The V gene's germline CDR1 is SQVTM and CDR2 ANQGSEA. This CDR3 comprises 18 residues. Deletions cut 1 base from V and 5 bases from J, with 25 bases between. As DNA, the CDR3 is TGCAGCGTTGAAGGGGTATCGAGTGGTACAGTTCAAGTAGATACGCAGTATTTT. Translating gives CSVEGVSSGTVQVDTQYF.

The chain joins TRBV19 to TRBJ2-4; perhaps TRBD2 as D (6 bases). V lost 5 bases and J lost 1, with 15 bases in between. Germline loops: CDR1 LNHDA, CDR2 SQIVND (reference sequence). The CDR3 has 16 residues. The CDR3 region has the DNA TGTGCCAGTAGTCCCCGAGCCGGAGGGGCCAAAAACATTCAGTACTTC. This gives the protein CASSPRAGGAKNIQYF.

This clone was seen once. The V gene is TRBV6-1, the J gene TRBJ1-2; D gene uncertain. Germline V gene data show CDR1 as MNHNS and CDR2 as SASEGT. Trimming took 4 bases from V and 0 from J, leaving 15 bases between them. The CDR3 is 16 amino acids. Here the CDR3 DNA reads TGTGCCAGCAGTGTCGGGAAGAGAAGCGCTAACTATGGCTACACCTTC. Translation gives CASSVGKRSANYGYTF.

The rearrangement links TRBV9 to TRBJ2-5, with D unclear. This CDR3 spans 13 amino acids. The V and J ends lost 3 bases and 5 bases respectively, with 11 bases between them. The germline CDR1 and CDR2 sequences are SGDLS and YYNGEE. CDR3 sequence (DNA): TGTGCCAGCAGCGCTAGGCTCGCGGAGACCCAGTACTTC. It is translated as CASSARLAETQYF. The full variable domain, rest sourced from reference TRBV9 and TRBJ2-5, is DSGVTQTPKHLITATGQRVTLRCSPRSGDLSVYWYQQSLDQGLQFLIQYYNGEERAKGNILERFSAQQFPDLHSELNLSSLELGDSALYFCASSARLAETQYFGPGTRLLVL.

The rearrangement uses TRBV5-1 and TRBJ2-7; D unclear. The CDR3 consists of 16 residues. CDR1 is SGHRS, CDR2 YFSETQ, per germline. Trimming cost V 3 bases and J 0 bases, with 16 bases left between them. CDR3 region: CASSSGPSASSYEQYF. In nucleotides, the CDR3 is TGCGCCAGCAGCTCCGGACCTTCAGCTAGCTCCTACGAGCAGTACTTC.

This chain uses TRBV18 with TRBJ1-1; the D is unclear. This CDR3 region has 13 residues. V gave up 2 bases and J gave up 6 bases, with 10 bases separating them. Germline CDR1 KGHSH, CDR2 LQKENI. The CDR3: CASSPAFGAEAFF. For the CDR3, the DNA is TGTGCCAGCTCACCAGCCTTTGGCGCTGAAGCTTTCTTT.

The rearrangement joins TRBV15 to TRBJ2-1; 9 nucleotides line up with TRBD1. The J segment lost 7 bases and the V segment lost 3 bases, leaving 10 bases of the junction unmatched. Germline assignment: CDR1 LNHNV and CDR2 YYDKDF (reference sequence). The CDR3 covers 16 residues. In DNA form, the CDR3 reads TGTGCCACCAGCAGGGGGGGGACAGGGATCGGGAATGAGCAGTTCTTC. It is translated as CATSRGGTGIGNEQFF.

The V gene is TRBV19, the J gene TRBJ2-7; D might be TRBD1 or TRBD2, each matching 5 bases. CDR1 and CDR2 (germline): LNHDA, SQIVND (reference sequence). The CDR3 length is 15 residues. V lost 5 bases and J 2 bases, leaving 16 bases between the germline ends. CDR3: CASSYKPGPTYEQYF. The CDR3 DNA sequence: TGTGCCAGTAGTTACAAACCGGGACCAACCTACGAGCAGTACTTC. Full variable domain (outside the CDR3, taken from reference TRBV19 and TRBJ2-7): DGGITQSPKYLFRKEGQNVTLSCEQNLNHDAMYWYRQDPGQGLRLIYYSQIVNDFQKGDIAEGYSVSREKKESFPLTVTSAQKNPTAFYLCASSYKPGPTYEQYFGPGTRLTVT.

The chain couples TRBV6-6 to TRBJ1-4; D is perhaps TRBD1 (6 bases). Trimming took off 4 bases at V and 10 bases at J, with 16 bases between the two ends. CDR3 length: 14 residues. Germline assignment: CDR1 MNHNY and CDR2 SVGAGI (reference sequence). In DNA form, the CDR3 reads TGTGCCAGCAGTTCCGGGACAAACTTTGGAAAACTGTTTTTT. Translating it yields CASSSGTNFGKLFF.

The genes are TRBV29-1 and TRBJ2-1; 8 bases match TRBD2. The germline gives CDR1 SQVTM, CDR2 ANQGSEA. The V and J ends lost 7 bases and 4 bases, in that order; junction bases with no gene match: 12. There are 15 residues in the CDR3. The CDR3 nucleotides read TGCAGCGGCCTGGGTTTAGCGGGATCGTACAATGAGCAGTTCTTC. Translated: CSGLGLAGSYNEQFF.

The gene calls are TRBV2 and TRBJ2-7, with no clear D. The CDR3 runs to 14 residues. V was trimmed by 4 bases and J by 7 bases, leaving 17 bases between them. In germline, CDR1 is SNHLY, CDR2 FYNNEI. DNA of the CDR3: TGTGCCAGCAGTGCCGATGGGTGGCCGGGTGAGCAGTACTTC. It yields the protein CASSADGWPGEQYF.

This rearrangement joins TRBV2 to TRBJ1-2; D is possibly TRBD1 (5 bases). The germline CDR1 and CDR2 sequences are SNHLY and FYNNEI. The CDR3 sequence is 12 residues long. Trimming cost V 6 bases and J 8 bases, with 13 bases left between them. In DNA form, the CDR3 reads TGTGCCAGCAGGGTCGACAGCGAGGGCTACACCTTC. It is translated as CASRVDSEGYTF.

Note on this clone: This sample also contains other DNA sequences that code for the same CDR3. The V gene is TRBV7-8, the J gene TRBJ1-5; unclear D gene. This CDR3 is built from 13 residues. With 1 base removed from V and 6 bases from J, the gap between germline ends came to 7 bases. Germline lookup yields CDR1 SGHVS and CDR2 FQNEAQ. The CDR3 DNA follows: TGTGCCAGCAGCTTAGAACGACCTCAGCCCCAGCATTTT. Its translation is CASSLERPQPQHF. The full variable domain, rest sourced from reference TRBV7-8 and TRBJ1-5, is GAGVSQSPRYKVAKRGQDVALRCDPISGHVSLFWYQQALGQGPEFLTYFQNEAQLDKSGLPSDRFFAERPEGSVSTLKIQRTQQEDSAVYLCASSLERPQPQHFGDGTRLSIL.

The chain recombines TRBV27 with TRBJ2-7; a weak D match, TRBD1 (5 bases). The CDR3 is 14 residues long. Per germline, CDR1 MNHEY and CDR2 SMNVEV (reference sequence). V lost 3 bases and J lost 6, with 15 bases in between. The CDR3 reads CASSFADTLFEQYF. The CDR3 nucleotides are TGTGCCAGCAGTTTCGCGGACACCCTTTTCGAGCAGTACTTC.

The chain joins TRBV11-2 to TRBJ2-1; D is possibly TRBD1 (6 bases). V was clipped by 3 bases and J by 0 bases, with 6 bases between them. This CDR3 region has 14 residues. Looked up from germline, CDR1 is SGHAT and CDR2 is FQNNGV. CDR3 nucleotide sequence: TGTGCCAGCAGCTTCAGGGGCTCCTACAATGAGCAGTTCTTC. Protein product: CASSFRGSYNEQFF.

The CDR3 DNA reads as TGTGCCAGCAGCGTTGCCAGGCACACAGATACGCAGTATTTT. Its protein product is CASSVARHTDTQYF. The V call is TRBV9, the J call TRBJ2-3; D gene ambiguous. Germline V gene data show CDR1 as SGDLS and CDR2 as YYNGEE. The V gene lost 2 bases and the J gene lost 2 bases, with 9 bases spanning the gap. The CDR3 length is 14 residues.

The chain employs TRBV5-1 and TRBJ1-1; unclear D gene. V was pared by 4 bases and J by 4 bases, with 17 bases between. This CDR3 is built from 15 residues. The germline gives CDR1 SGHRS, CDR2 YFSETQ. CDR3 protein: CASSPQGGRSTEAFF. CDR3 DNA sequence: TGCGCCAGCAGCCCACAAGGAGGGCGGTCCACTGAAGCTTTCTTT.

The rearrangement uses TRBV9 and TRBJ2-2; 15 nucleotides agree with TRBD2. V was clipped by 4 bases and J by 0 bases; unmatched bases: 19. In germline, CDR1 is SGDLS, CDR2 YYNGEE. The CDR3 sequence is 23 residues long. The CDR3 sequence: CASSKFGGGLGTSGRSNTGELFF. For the CDR3, the DNA is TGTGCCAGCAGCAAATTTGGGGGAGGGCTCGGGACTAGCGGGAGGTCGAACACCGGGGAGCTGTTTTTT.

This clone was counted a single time. The V and J genes are TRBV4-2 and TRBJ2-3; 12 nucleotides line up with TRBD2. CDR3 size: 18 residues. Germline-derived CDR1 and CDR2 are LGHNA and YNFKEQ. J gave up 3 bases and V 4 bases, and 11 bases lay outside the gene matches. CDR3 coding DNA: TGTGCCAGCAGCCGACCGAACCTACTAGCGGGAGGAACAGATACGCAGTATTTT. Amino acids: CASSRPNLLAGGTDTQYF.

Here the CDR3 reads CASSLNPRPGQPQHF. The CDR3 nucleotides are TGTGCCAGCAGCTTGAATCCTCGTCCAGGTCAGCCCCAGCATTTT. The rearrangement links TRBV5-5 to TRBJ1-5, with no clear D. Germline CDR1 SGHKS, CDR2 YYEKEE (reference sequence). The germline V and J ends were trimmed by 1 base and 6 bases, with 14 bases remaining between them. This CDR3 is 15 amino acids long. The full variable domain, with the rest looked up from reference TRBV5-5 and TRBJ1-5, is DAGVTQSPTHLIKTRGQQVTLRCSPISGHKSVSWYQQVLGQGPQFIFQYYEKEERGRGNFPDRFSARQFPNYSSELNVNALLLGDSALYLCASSLNPRPGQPQHFGDGTRLSIL.

The chain carries TRBV19 and TRBJ2-7; 12 bases are shared with TRBD2. This CDR3 has 16 amino acids. Trimming took 5 bases from V and 5 from J; bases not matched to a gene: 10. From germline, CDR1 is LNHDA and CDR2 SQIVND (reference sequence). The CDR3 here is CASSGRLAGESHEQYF. For the CDR3, the DNA is TGTGCCAGTAGTGGAAGACTAGCGGGAGAATCCCACGAGCAGTACTTC.

This clone was seen more than once but under ten times. The CDR3 region has the DNA TGTGCCAGCAGCTCAGGACCCCGGCTGTTTTTT. It translates to CASSSGPRLFF. The chain recombines TRBV7-8 with TRBJ2-2; D is unresolved. Trimming pared 4 bases from V and 13 bases from J, leaving 10 bases between. CDR1 and CDR2 from the germline V gene are SGHVS and FQNEAQ. The CDR3 sequence is 11 residues long. Looking up the rest from reference TRBV7-8 and TRBJ2-2 gives the full variable domain: GAGVSQSPRYKVAKRGQDVALRCDPISGHVSLFWYQQALGQGPEFLTYFQNEAQLDKSGLPSDRFFAERPEGSVSTLKIQRTQQEDSAVYLCASSSGPRLFFGEGSRLTVL.